This T cell receptor (beta chain) was identified during a study of OX40 agonist ivuxolimab in advanced cancers. The data were produced by immunoSEQ multiplex PCR, yet TCRdb's version contains in-frame clones alone and is incomplete. The sample lists 65,000 to 100,000 clones; 70% to 90% were seen once. V dropped 0 bases and J dropped 5 bases, with 12 bases sitting between them. Germline CDR1 and CDR2: SGHNT and YYREEE (reference sequence). This CDR3 is built from 14 residues. This clonotype was sampled from an adult with an advanced solid tumor such as melanoma, head and neck, liver or kidney cancer. This chain connects TRBV5-4 to TRBJ2-7, with a tentative D call TRBD2 (5 bases). The sequencing used CD4+ or CD8+ T cells sorted from blood, collected in a trial of the OX40 agonist ivuxolimab. CDR3 protein: CASSLGGRRDEQYF. CDR3 nucleotide sequence: TGTGCCAGCAGCTTGGGAGGGCGGCGAGACGAGCAGTACTTC.